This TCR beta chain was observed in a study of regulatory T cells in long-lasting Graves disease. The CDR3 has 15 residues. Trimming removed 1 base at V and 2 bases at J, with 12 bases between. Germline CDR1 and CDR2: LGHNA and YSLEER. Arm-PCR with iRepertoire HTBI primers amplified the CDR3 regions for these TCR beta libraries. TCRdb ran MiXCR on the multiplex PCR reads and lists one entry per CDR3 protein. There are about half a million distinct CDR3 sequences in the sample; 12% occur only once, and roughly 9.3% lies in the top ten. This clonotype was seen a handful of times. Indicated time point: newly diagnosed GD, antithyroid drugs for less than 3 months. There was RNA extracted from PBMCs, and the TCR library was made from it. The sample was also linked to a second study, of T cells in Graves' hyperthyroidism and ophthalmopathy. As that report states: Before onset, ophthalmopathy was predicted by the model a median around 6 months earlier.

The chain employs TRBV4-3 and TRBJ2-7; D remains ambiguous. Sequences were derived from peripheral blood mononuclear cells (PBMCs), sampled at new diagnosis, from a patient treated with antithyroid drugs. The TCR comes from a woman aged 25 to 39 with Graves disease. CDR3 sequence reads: CASSQAEPATYEQYF. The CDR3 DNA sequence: TGCGCCAGCAGCCAAGCCGAACCAGCCACCTACGAGCAGTACTTC.